This TCR beta chain was identified in a study of molecular identifiers for immune sequencing clone quantification. Germline lookup yields CDR1 SGHDN and CDR2 FVKESK. The trim removed 3 bases at V and 9 bases at J, leaving 14 bases unmatched. The CDR3 sequence is 17 residues long. This clonotype was detected only a few times. TCRdb re-called the PCR reads with MiXCR, one entry per CDR3 protein. This repertoire shows just under 650,000 distinct CDR3 sequences, just under 20% found once; its top ten account for roughly 0.85%. Sequenced input: naive CD8+ T cells from blood, with Jurkat cell RNA spiked in. Documented subset: FACS-sorted CD8+CD4-CCR7+CD45RA+ naive T cells. The sequence was obtained from a human donor in good health. Some libraries in this study had Jurkat cell RNA spiked in. This chain joins TRBV14 and TRBJ1-6, with 7 bases aligning to TRBD1. The CDR3 loop reads CASSQAPWDSLSSPLHF. CDR3 DNA sequence: TGTGCCAGCAGCCAGGCCCCCTGGGACAGCTTAAGTTCACCCCTCCACTTT.